This T cell receptor beta chain originates from a study of blood T cell repertoires in COVID-19 (dated by TCRdb to between 2020 and 2021). About the full investigation: Samples from collaborators originated in the United States, Italy and Spain and spanned both the acute and convalescent phases of COVID-19. Subjects who had been exposed to COVID-19, were actively infected with it, or had recovered from it provided the deeply sampled blood TCRbeta repertoires that made up the dataset. Where available, HLA class I and class II types were taken from metadata supplied by the sample provider and were not determined by assay-based typing. The sample metadata nearly always contained a de-identified subject ID, COVID-19 status, age in years and sex. The samples were drawn from the first 160 participants of the ongoing ImmuneRACE study and from 950 to 1,500 subjects provided by 6 global collaborators. The prospective study material was composed of cDNA or gDNA derived from T cells, B-cell-depleted T cells, or PBMCs. A freely available public database, intended as a resource for researchers studying the immune response to SARS-CoV-2, is where the repertoires were released. The investigation overall reported the following: The amount of clinical and demographic metadata varied by source and participant and was provided uncurated.

As to this clone: The specificity of this receptor is unknown. Per-base qualities were not stored, and no clone one base away is much larger.

Whole blood was collected in K2EDTA tubes by collaborating institutions according to the institutions' own protocols. For TCRbeta analysis, collaborator samples were shipped as frozen whole blood, as isolated PBMCs, or as DNA extracted from either sample type. TCRbeta CDR3 regions were amplified from genomic DNA by means of the immunoSEQ Assay, a bias-controlled multiplex PCR. For the original study's pipeline: Within the assay, amplification of reference gene primers was used to estimate how many nucleated cells each sample contained. Sequence reads were collapsed and filtered to measure the absolute abundance of every unique TCRbeta CDR3 rearrangement. For each sample, productive Simpson clonality was calculated by taking the square root of Simpson's diversity index across productive rearrangements. TCRdb re-hosts the immuneACCESS table, in-frame sequences only. Its copies lack some clones; in the studies checked, an unresolved V gene accounts for under half of them, and the cause for the rest is not known. The V and J calls and the clone size are those of that table, but D and trimming were determined from the DNA. For this sample the table gives approximately 180,000 clones, of which nearly 90% were detected only once. The top ten clonotypes cover about 22% of the sample.

Sequenced material: peripheral blood. This TCR derives from a man aged 55 to 70 with active or convalescent COVID-19.

The CDR3: CASTKTASNYGYTF. The DNA sequence is given as TGTGCCAGCACGAAGACAGCATCAAACTATGGCTACACCTTC. The rearrangement combines TRBV6-5 with TRBJ1-2; TRBD1 is perhaps the D gene, given 5 matching bases. The trim is 7 bases for V and 2 bases for J, with a gap of 14 bases between the germline ends. Reading the germline V gene gives CDR1 MNHEY and CDR2 SVGAGI. From cysteine to phenylalanine, the CDR3 is 14 amino acids long. Only CDR3 DNA is held: 42 bases, read in frame from base 1.